One T cell receptor (beta chain) is described in this entry. Per the germline V gene, CDR1 is SGDLS and CDR2 is YYNGEE. Unmatched junction bases numbered 17, after V lost 4 bases and J lost 3 bases. The CDR3 loop spans 18 amino acids. Sequencing was performed with immunoSEQ multiplex PCR; in TCRdb, only in-frame clones are kept and a portion is missing. This table holds some 270,000 clones, almost 85% found once. Living in about 25 US areas, the participants were between 18 and 89 years of age. Self-reported history from a screening survey and questionnaire set each donor's cohort. This entry is derived from a study of blood T cell repertoires in COVID-19. Study context: The analysed material was cDNA or gDNA that came from T cells, B-cell-depleted T cells, or PBMCs.

The V gene is TRBV9, the J gene TRBJ1-2, with 8 bases aligning to TRBD1. This sequence originates from a woman in her 50s with acute COVID-19. Sequencing used PBMCs or T cells enriched from blood (not recorded which). The CDR3 reads CASSSSFGGTGPHYGYTF. The CDR3 coding sequence is TGTGCCAGCAGCTCCTCCTTTGGGGGGACAGGCCCTCACTATGGCTACACCTTC.